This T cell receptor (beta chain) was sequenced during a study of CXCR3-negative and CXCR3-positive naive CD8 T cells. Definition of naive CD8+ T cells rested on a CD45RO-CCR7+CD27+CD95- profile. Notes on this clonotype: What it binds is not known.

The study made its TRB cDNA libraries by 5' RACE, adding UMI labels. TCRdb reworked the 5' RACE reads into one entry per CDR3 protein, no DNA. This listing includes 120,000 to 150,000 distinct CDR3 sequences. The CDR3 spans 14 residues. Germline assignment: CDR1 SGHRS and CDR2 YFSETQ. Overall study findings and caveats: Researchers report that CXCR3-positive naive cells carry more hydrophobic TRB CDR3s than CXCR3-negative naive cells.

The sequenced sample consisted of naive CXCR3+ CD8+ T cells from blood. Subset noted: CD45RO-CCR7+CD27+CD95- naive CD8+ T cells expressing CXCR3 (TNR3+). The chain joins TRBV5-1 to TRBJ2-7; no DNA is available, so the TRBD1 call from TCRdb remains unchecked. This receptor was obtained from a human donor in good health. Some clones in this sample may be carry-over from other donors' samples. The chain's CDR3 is CASRSRDSQYEQYF.